This passage covers 3 T cell receptor beta chains from one sample sequenced in a study of cytomegalovirus exposure and HLA in healthy donors. The study ran its PCR with 60 Vbeta and 13 Jbeta primers. The repertoire was sequenced with immunoSEQ multiplex PCR; TCRdb's copy has only in-frame clones and lacks some. The data show 95,000 to 150,000 clones, about 62% seen once. Sequencing used PBMCs. The source is a woman in her thirties or forties in good health and CMV-seropositive.

The DNA for the CDR3 is TGTGCCAGCAGCTCGGGACAGGGGGCAGGAGAGACCCAGTACTTC. Encoded protein: CASSSGQGAGETQYF. V usage is TRBV11-2 and J usage is TRBJ2-5, with 12 bases identical to TRBD1. The CDR3 totals 15 residues. Germline V gene data show CDR1 as SGHAT and CDR2 as FQNNGV. V trimming: 4 bases; J trimming: 4 bases; junction bases outside the gene matches: 4.

V is TRBV6-5 and J is TRBJ2-1, with TRBD2 matching 11 bases. The germline CDR1 and CDR2 sequences are MNHEY and SVGAGI. The CDR3 totals 15 residues. Trimming removed 5 bases from V and 7 bases from J; junction bases left unmatched: 7. This CDR3 is CASSTGLAEVNEQFF. CDR3 nucleotide sequence: TGTGCCAGCAGTACGGGACTAGCGGAGGTTAATGAGCAGTTCTTC.

The gene calls are TRBV7-9 and TRBJ2-7; no reliable D call. This CDR3 spans 14 amino acids. With 1 base removed from V and 0 bases from J, the gap between germline ends came to 7 bases. The germline V gene has CDR1 SEHNR and CDR2 FQNEAQ (reference sequence). CDR3 region: CASSLGQNSYEQYF. DNA for the CDR3: TGTGCCAGCAGCTTAGGGCAGAACTCCTACGAGCAGTACTTC.